Sequencing of this TCR beta chain was carried out in a study of T-cell memory formation after mild COVID-19 listed by TCRdb under 2021. Looking at the study overall: TCR sequence clusters from the two donors were found to be largely donor specific. In a couple of donors, T-cell clones that expanded and contracted after mild COVID-19 were followed by sequencing TCRalpha and TCRbeta repertoires longitudinally. Two young, previously healthy adult volunteers made up the cohort, one male and one female.

Sequenced on an Illumina NovaSeq 6000. Using 5'RACE with constant-segment primers, TCRalpha and TCRbeta cDNA libraries were constructed, with sample barcodes and unique molecular identifiers added in the process. Trizol reagent was used to extract RNA from every sample. Libraries were amplified in two PCR steps, with a second sample barcode and Illumina TruSeq adapters added in the second step. Sequencing of libraries was performed on an Illumina NovaSeq with 2 x 150 bp paired-end reads. The original pipeline was this. The reads were demultiplexed and collapsed into UMI-guided consensus sequences using migec v1.2.7. Using mixcr v2.1.11, the UMI consensuses were aligned to TRA and TRB V and J templates and assembled into clonotypes. Clonotypes were classified as expanded or contracted when called significant by both edgeR and NoisET, with noise models trained on biological replicates. For edgeR calls, the thresholds were a false discovery rate-adjusted p below 0.01 and a log2 fold-change of 1. PCA with hierarchical clustering of max-normalized trajectories of the 1000 most abundant clonotypes was used as exploratory dynamics analysis. Each responding clone was given a CD4 or CD8 phenotype based on the CD4+ and CD8+ repertoires, which had been sequenced separately. TCRdb itself trimmed the public reads at Q25 with fastp, ran MiXCR and retained productive beta chains. When rows share a CDR3 protein, they turn into one entry using the most common DNA and genes. The V and J calls come from TCRdb's annotation, not from the publication. This sample gives hundreds of thousands of distinct CDR3 sequences in total; around an eighth of them show up just once. Of the sample, roughly 22% is held by the ten largest clones.

PBMCs were isolated by Ficoll-Paque density gradient centrifugation. Overall study outcomes, separate from this receptor: Contracting CD4+ clones were located mainly in the CM and EM memory subsets, whereas CD8+ clones were found to be enriched in EMRA. Only two mild cases were covered by the study, and larger cohorts that include severe cases with pre-infection samples were considered necessary. Balanced CD4/CD8 phenotypes were observed for clones contracting from day 15 to 85, whereas a bias towards CD4+ was observed for a second wave of clones expanding from day 15 to 37. SARS-CoV-2 specificity was not confirmed for the second-wave clones peaking on day 37. Some responding clones were detected in pre-infection memory, which suggested that pre-existing cross-reactive memory T cells had joined the SARS-CoV-2 response.

For CDR1 and CDR2, the germline V gene lists LGHNA and YSLEER. The CDR3 covers 14 residues, taking in both the cysteine and the phenylalanine. Only the CDR3 region is kept as DNA, spanning 42 bases read in frame from base 1. The junction shows trimming of 4 bases on V and 1 base on J, plus 10 bases between the germline ends. At least ten counts were recorded for this clonotype. No cognate antigen has been identified for it. One base away there is no much larger clone; base qualities are not given. Recombination linked TRBV4-3 to TRBJ1-1; 6 matching bases give a weak D call of TRBD1. Sequencing was done on a sample of PBMCs or a T cell subset sorted from them (not recorded which). This sequence originates from a man between 18 and 29 years old who had mild COVID-19 (a few samples of this study predate the infection). The sample titles of this study are shuffled in the database, so cell type and time point are left out; the donor was told from shared clones. The CDR3 is CASSPQGSNTEAFF. The DNA sequence reads TGCGCCAGCAGCCCACAGGGTTCGAACACTGAAGCTTTCTTT.